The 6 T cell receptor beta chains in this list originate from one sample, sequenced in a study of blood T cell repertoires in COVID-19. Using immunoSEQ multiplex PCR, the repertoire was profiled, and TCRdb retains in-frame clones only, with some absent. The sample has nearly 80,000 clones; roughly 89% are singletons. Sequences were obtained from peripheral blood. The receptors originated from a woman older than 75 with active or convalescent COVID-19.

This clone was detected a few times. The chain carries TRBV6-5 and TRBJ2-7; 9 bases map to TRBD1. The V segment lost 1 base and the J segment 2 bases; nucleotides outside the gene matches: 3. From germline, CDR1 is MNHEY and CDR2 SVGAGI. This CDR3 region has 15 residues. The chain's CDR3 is CASSYFYRGPYEQYF. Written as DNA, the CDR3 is TGTGCCAGCAGTTACTTTTACAGGGGGCCCTACGAGCAGTACTTC.

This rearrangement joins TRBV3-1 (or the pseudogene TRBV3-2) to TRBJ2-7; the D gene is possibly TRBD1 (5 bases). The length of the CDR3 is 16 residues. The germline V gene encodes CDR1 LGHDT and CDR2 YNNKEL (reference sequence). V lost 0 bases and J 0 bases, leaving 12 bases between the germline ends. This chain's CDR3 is CASSQEGRSSSYEQYF. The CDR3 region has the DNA TGTGCCAGCAGCCAAGAGGGGCGGTCTAGCTCCTACGAGCAGTACTTC.

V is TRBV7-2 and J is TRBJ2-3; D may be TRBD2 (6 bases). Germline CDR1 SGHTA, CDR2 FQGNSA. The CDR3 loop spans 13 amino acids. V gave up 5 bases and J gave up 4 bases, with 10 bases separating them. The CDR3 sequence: CASSPLASDTQYF. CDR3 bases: TGTGCCAGCAGCCCACTAGCCTCAGATACGCAGTATTTT.

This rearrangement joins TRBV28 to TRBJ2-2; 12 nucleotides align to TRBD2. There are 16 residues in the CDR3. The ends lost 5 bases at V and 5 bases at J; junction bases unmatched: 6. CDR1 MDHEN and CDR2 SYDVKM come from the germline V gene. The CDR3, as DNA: TGTGCCAGCAGTCCTAGCGGGAGGGCGGGGACCGGGGAGCTGTTTTTT. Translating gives CASSPSGRAGTGELFF.

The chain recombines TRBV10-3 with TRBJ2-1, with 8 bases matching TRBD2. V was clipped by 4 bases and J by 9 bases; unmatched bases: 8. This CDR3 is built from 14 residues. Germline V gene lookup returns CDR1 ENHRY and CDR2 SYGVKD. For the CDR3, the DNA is TGTGCCATCAGTGGGTGGACTAGCAGGGGTGAGCAGTTCTTC. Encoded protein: CAISGWTSRGEQFF.

Here the CDR3 DNA reads TGCGCCAGCAGGAACACAGGGGGAGGAAATCAGCCCCAGCATTTT. The encoded protein is CASRNTGGGNQPQHF. The V and J genes are TRBV10-2 and TRBJ1-5; 8 nucleotides line up with TRBD1. Per the germline V gene, CDR1 is WSHSY and CDR2 is SAAADI. The J segment lost 4 bases and the V segment lost 6 bases, leaving 8 bases of the junction unmatched. The CDR3 totals 15 residues.